This T cell receptor beta chain was captured in a study of T-cell reconstitution after alpha-beta-depleted transplantation in children. Study results and limitations: By about two months after transplant, alpha-beta T cells reportedly arose from several hundred graft clones that had expanded. Counts and diversity of T cells one year after transplant came mostly from newly produced T cells. Surviving recipient cells, namely T cells and thymic progenitors, were the source of high day-60 TCRbeta diversity in some patients.

The table lists this clonotype with a few counts. Its target is unknown. Per germline, CDR1 MNHNS and CDR2 SASEGT. The CDR3 totals 12 residues. Trimming cost V 8 bases and J 2 bases, with 9 bases left between them. Researchers prepared the TCRbeta library using unique molecular identifiers, the study reports. TCRdb re-called the PCR reads through MiXCR, storing one row per CDR3 protein. Among approximately 190,000 distinct CDR3 sequences, 8.4% were seen once, and the ten largest hold about a third. This clonotype originated in a male patient between 2 and 10 years old who had a stem cell transplant for acute myeloid leukemia, so the T cells may come from the graft donor. The genes are TRBV6-1 and TRBJ1-1; D remains unclear. The material sequenced was PBMCs, mostly from graft donor cells, taken 360 days after TCRalphabeta/CD19-depleted stem cell transplant. The CDR3 DNA follows: TGTGCCAGCGTGGCGGACAACACTGAAGCTTTCTTT. Translation gives CASVADNTEAFF.